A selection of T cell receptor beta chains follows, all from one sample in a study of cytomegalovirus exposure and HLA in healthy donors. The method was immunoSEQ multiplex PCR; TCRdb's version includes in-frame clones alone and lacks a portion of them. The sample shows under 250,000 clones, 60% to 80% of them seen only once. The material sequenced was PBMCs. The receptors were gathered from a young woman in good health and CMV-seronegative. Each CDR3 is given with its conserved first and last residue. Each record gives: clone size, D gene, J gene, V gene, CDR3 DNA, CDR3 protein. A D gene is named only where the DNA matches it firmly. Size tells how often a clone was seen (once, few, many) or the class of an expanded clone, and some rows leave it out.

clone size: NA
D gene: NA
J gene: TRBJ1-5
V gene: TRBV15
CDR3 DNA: TGTGCCACCAGCAGAGATGGGGAGCAGCCCCAGCATTTT
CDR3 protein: CATSRDGEQPQHF

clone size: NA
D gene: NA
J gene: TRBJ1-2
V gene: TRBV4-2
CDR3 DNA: TGTGCCAGCAGCCAAGAAGGAGGGGTGATTGACTATGGCTACACCTTC
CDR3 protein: CASSQEGGVIDYGYTF

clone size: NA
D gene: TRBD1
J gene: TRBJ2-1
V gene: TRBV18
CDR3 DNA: TGTGCCAGCTCACCAGACAGGGAGCCTTACAATGAGCAGTTCTTC
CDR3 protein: CASSPDREPYNEQFF

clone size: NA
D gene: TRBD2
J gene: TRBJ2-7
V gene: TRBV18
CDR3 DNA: TGTGCCAGCTCCCCGGGAGGAACCTACGAGCAGTACTTC
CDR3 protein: CASSPGGTYEQYF

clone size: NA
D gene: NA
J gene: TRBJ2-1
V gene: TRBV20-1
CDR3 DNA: TGCAGTGCTAAGCATGAGCAGTTCTTC
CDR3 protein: CSAKHEQFF

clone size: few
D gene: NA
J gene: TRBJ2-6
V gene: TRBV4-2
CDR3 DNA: TGTGCCAGCAGCCAGGAGTTTCACTCTGGGGCCAACGTCCTGACTTTC
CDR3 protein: CASSQEFHSGANVLTF

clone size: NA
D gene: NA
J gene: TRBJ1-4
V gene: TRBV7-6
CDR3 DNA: TGTGCCAGCAGCTTAGGCGAATATAATGAAAAACTGTTTTTT
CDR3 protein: CASSLGEYNEKLFF

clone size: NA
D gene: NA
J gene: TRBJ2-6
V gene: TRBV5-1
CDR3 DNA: TGCGCCAGCAGCTTGGTGAGGGCCGGGGCCAACGTCCTGACTTTC
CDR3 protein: CASSLVRAGANVLTF

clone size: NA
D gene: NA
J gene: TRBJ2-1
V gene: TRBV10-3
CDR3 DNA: TGTGCCATCAGTGAGTCTCCGGGGGGCGTCATACGTGAGCAGTTCTTC
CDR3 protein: CAISESPGGVIREQFF

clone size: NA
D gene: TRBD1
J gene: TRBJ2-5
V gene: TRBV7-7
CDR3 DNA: TGTGCTAGCAGCCAGACAGGGACGGAGACCCAGTACTTC
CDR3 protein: CASSQTGTETQYF

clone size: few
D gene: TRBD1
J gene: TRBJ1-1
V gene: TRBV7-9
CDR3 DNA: TGTGCCAGCAGCCGGGACAGTGAAGCTTTCTTT
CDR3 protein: CASSRDSEAFF

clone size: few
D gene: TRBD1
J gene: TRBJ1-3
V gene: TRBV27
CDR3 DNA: TGTGCCAGCATGGGACAGGGACTTGGAAACACCATATATTTT
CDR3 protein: CASMGQGLGNTIYF

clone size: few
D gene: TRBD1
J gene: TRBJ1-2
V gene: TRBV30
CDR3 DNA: TGTGCCTGGAGTCCTGACAGGGGCGGGTGCGGCTACACCTTC
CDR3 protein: CAWSPDRGGCGYTF

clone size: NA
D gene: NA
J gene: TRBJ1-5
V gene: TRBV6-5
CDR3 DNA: TGTGCCAGCAGTTATGGGGTGTACGGGGGCAATCAGCCCCAGCATTTT
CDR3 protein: CASSYGVYGGNQPQHF

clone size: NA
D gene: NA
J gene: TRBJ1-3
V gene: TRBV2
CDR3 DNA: TGTGCCAGCAGTGAAGCCGGTAAAGACTCTGGAAACACCATATATTTT
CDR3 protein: CASSEAGKDSGNTIYF

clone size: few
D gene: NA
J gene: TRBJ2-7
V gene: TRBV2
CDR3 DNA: TGTGCCAGCAGTGACAACGGCTCCTACGAGCAGTACTTC
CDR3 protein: CASSDNGSYEQYF

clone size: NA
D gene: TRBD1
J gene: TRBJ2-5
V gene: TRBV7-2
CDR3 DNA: TGTGCCAGCAGCACGAACAGGGGGCGGGAGACCCAGTACTTC
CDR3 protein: CASSTNRGRETQYF

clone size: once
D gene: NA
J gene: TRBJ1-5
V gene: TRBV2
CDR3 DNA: TGTGCCAGCAGTGAGACCAGGGAGGCGGCCCAGCATTTT
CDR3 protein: CASSETREAAQHF

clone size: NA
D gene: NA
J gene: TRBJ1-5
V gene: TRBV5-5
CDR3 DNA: TGTGCCAGCAGCTTGGTTGGACAGCATAGCAATCAGCCCCAGCATTTT
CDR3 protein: CASSLVGQHSNQPQHF

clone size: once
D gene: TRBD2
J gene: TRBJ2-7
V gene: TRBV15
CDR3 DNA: TGTGCCACCAGCGGCCCTAGCGGGGGGGCCTACGAGCAGTACTTC
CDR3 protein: CATSGPSGGAYEQYF

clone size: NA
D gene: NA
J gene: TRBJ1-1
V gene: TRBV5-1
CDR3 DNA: TGCGCCAGCAGGGTCCAGGCCGTGATGAACCCTGAAGCTTTCTTT
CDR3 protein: CASRVQAVMNPEAFF

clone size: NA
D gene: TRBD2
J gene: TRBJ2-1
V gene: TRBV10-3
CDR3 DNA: TGTGCCATCAGTGATCCCAGCGGGAGGGCCCCCTACAATGAGCAGTTCTTC
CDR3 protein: CAISDPSGRAPYNEQFF

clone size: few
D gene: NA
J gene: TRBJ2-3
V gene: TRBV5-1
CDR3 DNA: TGCGCCAGCAGCTTGGCCGTACAGAACACAGATACGCAGTATTTT
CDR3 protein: CASSLAVQNTDTQYF

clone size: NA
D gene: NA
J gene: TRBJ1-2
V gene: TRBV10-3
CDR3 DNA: TGTGCCATCAGTGATGGGGGCTGGGGCTATGGCTACACCTTC
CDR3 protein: CAISDGGWGYGYTF

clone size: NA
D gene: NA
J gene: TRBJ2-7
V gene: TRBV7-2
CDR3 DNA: TGTGCCAGCAGCTTAGCGCAACTGACCTACGAGCAGTACTTC
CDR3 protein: CASSLAQLTYEQYF

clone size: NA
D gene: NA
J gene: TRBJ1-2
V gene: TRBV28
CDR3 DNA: TGTGCCAGCAACCCGGGCCCCTCCGGAGGAGTCAACTATGGCTACACCTTC
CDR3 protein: CASNPGPSGGVNYGYTF

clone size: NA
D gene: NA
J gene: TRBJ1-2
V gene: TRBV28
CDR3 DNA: TGTGCCAGCAGTTTTGGGGGGACTTTCTCAACTAACTATGGCTACACCTTC
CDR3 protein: CASSFGGTFSTNYGYTF

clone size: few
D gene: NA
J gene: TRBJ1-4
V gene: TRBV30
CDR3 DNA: TGTGCCTGGAGACAGGGCCAGTCAACTAATGAAAAACTGTTTTTT
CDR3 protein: CAWRQGQSTNEKLFF

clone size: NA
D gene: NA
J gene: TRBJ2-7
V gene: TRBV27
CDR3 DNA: TGTGCCAGCGAATCCCACGGCGGCTACGAGCAGTACTTC
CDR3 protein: CASESHGGYEQYF

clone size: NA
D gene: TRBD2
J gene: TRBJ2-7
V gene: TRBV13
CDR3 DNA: TGTGCCAGCAGCTTAGAAGGTAGCGGGAGCGACGAGCAGTACTTC
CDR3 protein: CASSLEGSGSDEQYF

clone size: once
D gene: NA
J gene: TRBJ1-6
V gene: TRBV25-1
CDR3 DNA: TGTGCCAGCGGGGGACACGATAATTCACCCCTCCACTTT
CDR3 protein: CASGGHDNSPLHF

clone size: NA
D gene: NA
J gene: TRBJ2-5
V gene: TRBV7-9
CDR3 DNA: TGTGCCAGCAGCTTAAGGTCAGGCCAAGAGACCCAGTACTTC
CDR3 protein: CASSLRSGQETQYF

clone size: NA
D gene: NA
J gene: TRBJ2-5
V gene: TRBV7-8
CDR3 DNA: TGTGCCAGCAGCTTAGGGGGGGGCTCGGAGACCCAGTACTTC
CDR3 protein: CASSLGGGSETQYF

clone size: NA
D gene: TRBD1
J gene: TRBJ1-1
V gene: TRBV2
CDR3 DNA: TGTGCCAGCACTCTGAACCCTACAGACAGGGGCTACGCTTTCTTT
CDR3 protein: CASTLNPTDRGYAFF

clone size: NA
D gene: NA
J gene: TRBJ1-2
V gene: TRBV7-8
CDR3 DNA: TGTGCCAGCAGCCAATTGGGGCTGAGATCGGGCGGCTACACCTTC
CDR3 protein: CASSQLGLRSGGYTF

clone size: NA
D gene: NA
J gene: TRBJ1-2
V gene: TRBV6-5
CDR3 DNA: TGTGCCAGCAGTTACAGCGCCGAGACTGGCTACACCTTC
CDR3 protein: CASSYSAETGYTF

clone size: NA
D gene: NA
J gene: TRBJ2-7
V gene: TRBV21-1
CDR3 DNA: TGTGCCAGCAGCCCGAAGGCTAGCGGGGGGCCGGCTCACGAGCAGTACTTC
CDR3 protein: CASSPKASGGPAHEQYF

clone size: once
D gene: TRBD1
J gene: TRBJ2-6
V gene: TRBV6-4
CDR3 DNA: TGTGCCAGCAGTACAGGGGTGACTGGGGCCAACGTCCTGACTTTC
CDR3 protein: CASSTGVTGANVLTF

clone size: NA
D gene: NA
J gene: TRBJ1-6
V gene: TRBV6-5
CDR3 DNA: TGTGCCAGCAGTTATTCCGGTTTTAATAATTCACCCCTCCACTTT
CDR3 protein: CASSYSGFNNSPLHF

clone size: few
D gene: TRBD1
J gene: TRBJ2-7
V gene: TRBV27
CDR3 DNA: TGTGCCAGCAGTTTATCGTGGGGGACAGGGACCTACGAGCAGTACTTC
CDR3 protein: CASSLSWGTGTYEQYF

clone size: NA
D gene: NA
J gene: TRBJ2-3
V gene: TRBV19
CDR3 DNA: TGTGCCAGTAGTACTGGGCGGACAAGCACAGATACGCAGTATTTT
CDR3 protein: CASSTGRTSTDTQYF

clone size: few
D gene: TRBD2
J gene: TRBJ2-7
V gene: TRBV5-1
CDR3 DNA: TGCGCCAGCAGCTTGGGGGGCGGGAGATATCAATCCTACGAGCAGTACTTC
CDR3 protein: CASSLGGGRYQSYEQYF

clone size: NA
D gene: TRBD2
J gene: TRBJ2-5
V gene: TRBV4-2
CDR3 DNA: TGTGCCAGCAGCCTGGGACTAGCGGAGCAAGAGAGCCAGTACTTC
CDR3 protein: CASSLGLAEQESQYF

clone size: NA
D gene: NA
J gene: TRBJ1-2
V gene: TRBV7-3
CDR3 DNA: TGTGCCAGCAGCTTAACAGGGGTAGATGGCTACACCTTC
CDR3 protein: CASSLTGVDGYTF

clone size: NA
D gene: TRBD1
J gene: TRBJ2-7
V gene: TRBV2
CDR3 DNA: TGTGCCAGCACTGACAGGGGGTACAGCTCCTACGAGCAGTACTTC
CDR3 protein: CASTDRGYSSYEQYF

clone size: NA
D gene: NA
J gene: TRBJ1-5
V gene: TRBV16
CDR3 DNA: TGTGCCAGCAGCCAATCAGGGAGCCACTTCCAGCATTTT
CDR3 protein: CASSQSGSHFQHF

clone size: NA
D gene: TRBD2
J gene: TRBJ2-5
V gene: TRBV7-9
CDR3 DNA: TGTGCCAGCAGCTTCCCACTAGCGGGCCCTAAAGAGACCCAGTACTTC
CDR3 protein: CASSFPLAGPKETQYF

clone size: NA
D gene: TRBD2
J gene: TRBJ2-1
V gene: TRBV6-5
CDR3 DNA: TGTGCCAGCAGTTATTCGAGCGGGAGGAGGTACAATGAGCAGTTCTTC
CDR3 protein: CASSYSSGRRYNEQFF